This TCR beta chain was identified in a study of tumor-infiltrating lymphocytes in oesophageal squamous cell carcinoma. From the PCR reads, TCRdb called clonotypes with MiXCR, one entry per CDR3 protein. Of more than 10,000 distinct CDR3 sequences listed, more than 45% are singletons. CDR1 and CDR2 (germline): SGHDN, FVKESK. The CDR3 sequence is 17 residues long. This clonotype showed up many times. What was sequenced was blood. V usage is TRBV14 and J usage is TRBJ2-5, with TRBD1 matching 10 bases. The end of the DNA is better explained by TRBJ2-7, so the J call may be wrong. The clonotype originates from a female donor with esophageal squamous cell carcinoma. CDR3 sequence: CASSHYTPGQGVYEQYF. As DNA, the CDR3 is TGTGCCAGCAGCCATTACACTCCAGGACAGGGGGTCTACGAGCAGTACTTC.